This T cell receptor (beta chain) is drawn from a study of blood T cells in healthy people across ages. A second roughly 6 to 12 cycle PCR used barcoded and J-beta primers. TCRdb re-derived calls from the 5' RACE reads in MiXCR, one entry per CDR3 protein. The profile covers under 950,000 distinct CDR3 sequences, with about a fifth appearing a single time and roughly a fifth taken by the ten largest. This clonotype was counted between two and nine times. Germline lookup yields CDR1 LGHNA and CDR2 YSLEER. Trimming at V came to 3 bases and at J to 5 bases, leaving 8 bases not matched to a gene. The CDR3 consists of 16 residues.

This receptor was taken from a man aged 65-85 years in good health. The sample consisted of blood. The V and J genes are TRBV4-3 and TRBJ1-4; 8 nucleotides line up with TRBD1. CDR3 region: CASSQRTGQPNEKLFF. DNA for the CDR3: TGCGCCAGCAGCCAGAGGACAGGGCAACCCAATGAAAAACTGTTTTTT.